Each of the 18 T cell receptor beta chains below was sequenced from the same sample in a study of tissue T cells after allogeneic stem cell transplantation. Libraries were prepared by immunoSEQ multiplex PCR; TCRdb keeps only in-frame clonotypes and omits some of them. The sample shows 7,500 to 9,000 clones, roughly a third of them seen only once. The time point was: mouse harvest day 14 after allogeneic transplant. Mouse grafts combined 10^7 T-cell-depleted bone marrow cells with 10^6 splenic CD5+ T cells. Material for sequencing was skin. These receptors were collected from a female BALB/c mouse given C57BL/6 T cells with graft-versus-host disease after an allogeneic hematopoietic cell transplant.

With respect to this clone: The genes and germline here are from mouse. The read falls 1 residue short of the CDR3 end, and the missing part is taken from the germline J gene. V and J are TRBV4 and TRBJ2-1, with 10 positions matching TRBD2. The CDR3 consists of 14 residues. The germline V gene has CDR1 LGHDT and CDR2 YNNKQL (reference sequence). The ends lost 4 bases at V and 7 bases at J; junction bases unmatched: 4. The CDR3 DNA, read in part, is TGTGCCAGCAGCTTCTGGGGGGGCGAGGCTGAGCAGTTC. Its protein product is CASSFWGGEAEQF. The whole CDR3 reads CASSFWGGEAEQFF. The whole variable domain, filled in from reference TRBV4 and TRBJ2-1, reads ETAVFQTPNYHVTQVGNEVSFNCKQTLGHDTMYWYKQDSKKLLKIMFSYNNKQLIVNETVPRRFSPQSSDKAHLNLRIKSVEPEDSAVYLCASSFWGGEAEQFFGPGTRLTVL.

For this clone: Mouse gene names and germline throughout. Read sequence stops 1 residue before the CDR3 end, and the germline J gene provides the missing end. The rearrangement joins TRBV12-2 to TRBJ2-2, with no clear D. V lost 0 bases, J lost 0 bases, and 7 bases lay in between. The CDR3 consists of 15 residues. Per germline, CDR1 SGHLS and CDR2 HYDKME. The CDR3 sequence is CASSLDQTNTGQLYF. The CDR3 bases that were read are TGTGCCAGCTCTCTCGACCAAACAAACACCGGGCAGCTCTAC. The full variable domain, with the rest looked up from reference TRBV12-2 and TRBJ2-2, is NSGVVQSPRYIIKGKGERSILKCIPISGHLSVAWYQQTQGQELKFFIQHYDKMERDKGNLPSRFSVQQFDDYHSEMNMSALELEDSAVYFCASSLDQTNTGQLYFGEGSKLTVL.

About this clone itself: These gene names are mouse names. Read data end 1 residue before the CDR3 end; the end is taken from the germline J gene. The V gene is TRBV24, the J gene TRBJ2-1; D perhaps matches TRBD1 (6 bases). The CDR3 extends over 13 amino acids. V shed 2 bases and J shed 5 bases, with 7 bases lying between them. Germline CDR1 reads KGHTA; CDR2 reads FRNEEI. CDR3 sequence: CASSLGQNAEQFF. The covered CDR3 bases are TGTGCCAGCAGTCTGGGACAGAATGCTGAGCAGTTC.

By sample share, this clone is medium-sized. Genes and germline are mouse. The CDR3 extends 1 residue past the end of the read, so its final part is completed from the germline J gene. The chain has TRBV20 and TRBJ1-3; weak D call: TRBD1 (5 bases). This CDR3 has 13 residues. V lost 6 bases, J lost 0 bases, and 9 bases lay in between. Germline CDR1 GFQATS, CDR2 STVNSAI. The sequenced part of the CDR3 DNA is TGTGGTGCCAGACAGAATTCTGGAAATACGCTCTAT. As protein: CGARQNSGNTLY. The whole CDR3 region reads CGARQNSGNTLYF.

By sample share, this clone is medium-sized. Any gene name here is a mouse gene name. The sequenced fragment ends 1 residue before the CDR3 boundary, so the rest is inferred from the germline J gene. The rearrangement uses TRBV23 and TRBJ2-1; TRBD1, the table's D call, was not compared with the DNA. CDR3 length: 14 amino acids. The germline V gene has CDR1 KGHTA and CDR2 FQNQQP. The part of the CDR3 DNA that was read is TGCTCCAGCAGTATCCGGGACAGGGGAGCTGAGCAGTTC. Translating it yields CSSSIRDRGAEQF. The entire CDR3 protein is CSSSIRDRGAEQFF.

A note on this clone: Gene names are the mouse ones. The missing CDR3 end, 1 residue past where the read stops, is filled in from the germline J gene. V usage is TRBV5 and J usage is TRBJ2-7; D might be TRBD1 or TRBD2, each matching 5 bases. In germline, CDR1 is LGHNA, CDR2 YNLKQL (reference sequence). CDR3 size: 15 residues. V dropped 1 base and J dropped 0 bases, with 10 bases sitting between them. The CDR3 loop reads CASSQGGTSSYEQYF. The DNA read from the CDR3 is TGTGCCAGCAGCCAAGGTGGGACGAGCTCCTATGAACAGTAC.

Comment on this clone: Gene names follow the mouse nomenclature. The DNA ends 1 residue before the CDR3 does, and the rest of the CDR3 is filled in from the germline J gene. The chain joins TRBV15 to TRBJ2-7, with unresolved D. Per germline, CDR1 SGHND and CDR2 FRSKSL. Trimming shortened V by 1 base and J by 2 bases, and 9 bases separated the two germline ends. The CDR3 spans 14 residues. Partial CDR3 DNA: TGTGCCAGCAGTTTAGAGGCAGAAACCTATGAACAGTAC. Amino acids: CASSLEAETYEQY. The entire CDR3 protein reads CASSLEAETYEQYF.

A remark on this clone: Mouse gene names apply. CDR3 protein: CASSLTGLGGQDTQYF. CDR3 DNA, as far as it was read: TGTGCCAGCAGCTTAACGGGACTGGGGGGCCAAGACACCCAGTAC. The rearrangement links TRBV3 to TRBJ2-5; TRBD2 matches 12 bases. Coverage ceases 1 residue before the CDR3 finishes, and the germline J gene fills in the end. Germline V CDR1 and CDR2: SNHLY, FYNGKV (reference sequence). Trimming cost V 2 bases and J 2 bases; bases outside gene matches: 2. This CDR3 has 16 residues.

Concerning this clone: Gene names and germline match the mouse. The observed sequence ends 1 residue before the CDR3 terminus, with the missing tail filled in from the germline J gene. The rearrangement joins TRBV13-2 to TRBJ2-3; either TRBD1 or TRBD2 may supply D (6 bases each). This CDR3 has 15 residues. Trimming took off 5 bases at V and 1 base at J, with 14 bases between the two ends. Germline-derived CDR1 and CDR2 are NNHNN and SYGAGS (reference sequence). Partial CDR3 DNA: TGTGCCAGCGGGCCCGGGGGCGCCGGTGCAGAAACGCTGTAT. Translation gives CASGPGGAGAETLY. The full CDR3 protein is CASGPGGAGAETLYF.

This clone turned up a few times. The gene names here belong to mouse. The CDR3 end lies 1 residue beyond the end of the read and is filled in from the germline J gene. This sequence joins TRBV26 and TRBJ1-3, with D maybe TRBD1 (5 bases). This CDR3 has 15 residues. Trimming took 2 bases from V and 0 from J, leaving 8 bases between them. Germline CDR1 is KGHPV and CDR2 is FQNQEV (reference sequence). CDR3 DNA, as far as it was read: TGTGCCAGCAGTCTGGAGGGGTATTCTGGAAATACGCTCTAT. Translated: CASSLEGYSGNTLY. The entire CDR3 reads CASSLEGYSGNTLYF.

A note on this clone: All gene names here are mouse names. The CDR3 DNA, read in part, is TGTGCCAGCAGTCTGGTACAGGGGGCAAACACAGAAGTCTTC. Residues: CASSLVQGANTEVF. The entire CDR3 is CASSLVQGANTEVFF. The V and J genes are TRBV26 and TRBJ1-1, with TRBD1 identical over 8 bases. The DNA ends 1 residue before the CDR3 does, and the rest of the CDR3 is filled in from the germline J gene. This CDR3 region has 15 residues. Germline V gives CDR1 KGHPV, CDR2 FQNQEV (reference sequence). The V and J ends lost 2 bases and 0 bases, in that order; junction bases with no gene match: 2. The variable domain in full, completed from reference TRBV26 and TRBJ1-1, reads NSKVIQTPRYLVKGQGQKAKMRCIPEKGHPVVFWYQQNKNNEFKFLINFQNQEVLQQIDMTEKRFSAECPSNSPCSLEIQSSEAGDSALYLCASSLVQGANTEVFFGKGTRLTVV.

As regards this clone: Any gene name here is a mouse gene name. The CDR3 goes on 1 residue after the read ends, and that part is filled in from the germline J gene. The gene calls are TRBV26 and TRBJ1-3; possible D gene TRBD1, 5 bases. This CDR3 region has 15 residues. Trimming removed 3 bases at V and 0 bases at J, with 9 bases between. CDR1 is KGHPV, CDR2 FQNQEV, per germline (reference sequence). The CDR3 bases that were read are TGTGCCAGCAGTCTACAGGCCAATTCTGGAAATACGCTCTAT. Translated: CASSLQANSGNTLY. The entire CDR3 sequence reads CASSLQANSGNTLYF.

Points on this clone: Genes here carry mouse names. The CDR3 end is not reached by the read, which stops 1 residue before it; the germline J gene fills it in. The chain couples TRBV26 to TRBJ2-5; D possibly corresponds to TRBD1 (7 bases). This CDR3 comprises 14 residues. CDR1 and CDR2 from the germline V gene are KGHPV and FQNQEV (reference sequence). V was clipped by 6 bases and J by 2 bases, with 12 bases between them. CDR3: CASSLRGVQDTQYF. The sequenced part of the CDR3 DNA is TGTGCCAGCAGCCTCAGGGGGGTCCAAGACACCCAGTAC.

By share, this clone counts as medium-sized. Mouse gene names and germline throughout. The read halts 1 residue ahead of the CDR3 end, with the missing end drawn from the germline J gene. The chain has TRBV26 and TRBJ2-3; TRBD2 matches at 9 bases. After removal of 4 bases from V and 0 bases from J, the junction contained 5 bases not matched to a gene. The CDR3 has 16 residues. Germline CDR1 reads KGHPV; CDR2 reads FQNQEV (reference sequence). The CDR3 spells CASSPLGGTSAETLYF. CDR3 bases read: TGTGCCAGCAGTCCGCTGGGGGGGACTAGTGCAGAAACGCTGTAT.

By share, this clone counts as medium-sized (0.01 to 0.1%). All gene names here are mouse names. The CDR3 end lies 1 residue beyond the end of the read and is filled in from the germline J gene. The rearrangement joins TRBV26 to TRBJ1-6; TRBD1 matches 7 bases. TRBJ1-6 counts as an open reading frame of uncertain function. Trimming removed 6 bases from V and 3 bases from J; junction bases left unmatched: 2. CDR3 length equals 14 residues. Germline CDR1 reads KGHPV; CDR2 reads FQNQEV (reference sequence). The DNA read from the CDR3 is TGTGCCAGCAGACGGACAGGCTATAATTCGCCCCTCTAC. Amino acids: CASRRTGYNSPLY. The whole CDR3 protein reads CASRRTGYNSPLYF.

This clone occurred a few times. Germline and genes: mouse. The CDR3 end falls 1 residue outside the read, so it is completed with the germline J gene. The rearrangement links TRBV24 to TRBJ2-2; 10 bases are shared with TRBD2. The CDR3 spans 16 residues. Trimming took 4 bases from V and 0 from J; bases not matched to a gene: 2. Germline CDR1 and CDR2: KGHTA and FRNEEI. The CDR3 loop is CASSRGTGANTGQLYF. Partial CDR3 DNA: TGTGCCAGCAGTCGTGGGACTGGGGCAAACACCGGGCAGCTCTAC.

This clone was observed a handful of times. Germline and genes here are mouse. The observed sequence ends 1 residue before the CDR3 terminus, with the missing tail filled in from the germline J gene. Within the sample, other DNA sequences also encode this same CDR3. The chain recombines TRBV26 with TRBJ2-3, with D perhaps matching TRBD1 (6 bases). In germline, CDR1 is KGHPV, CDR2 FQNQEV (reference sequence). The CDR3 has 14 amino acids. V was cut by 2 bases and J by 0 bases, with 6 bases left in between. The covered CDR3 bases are TGTGCCAGCAGTCTGGGGACAAGTGCAGAAACGCTGTAT. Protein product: CASSLGTSAETLY. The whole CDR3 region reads CASSLGTSAETLYF.

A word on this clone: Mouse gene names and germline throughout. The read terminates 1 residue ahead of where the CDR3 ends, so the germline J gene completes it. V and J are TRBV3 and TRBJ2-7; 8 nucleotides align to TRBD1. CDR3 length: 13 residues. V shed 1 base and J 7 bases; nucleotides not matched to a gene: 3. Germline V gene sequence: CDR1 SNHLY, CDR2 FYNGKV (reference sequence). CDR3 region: CASSLEQGAEQYF. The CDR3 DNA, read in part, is TGTGCCAGCAGCTTAGAGCAGGGGGCCGAACAGTAC.